The 12 T cell receptor beta chains below all came from one sample that was sequenced in a study of regulatory T cells in long-lasting Graves disease. The time point was: newly diagnosed GD, antithyroid drugs for less than 3 months. RNA isolated from PBMCs was used to make the TCR library. The TCR beta library used iRepertoire HTBI primers with Arm-PCR amplification of CDR3. MiXCR was run by TCRdb on the multiplex PCR reads, yielding one entry per CDR3 protein. Of roughly 400,000 distinct CDR3 sequences listed, over 12% are singletons. Separately, the same data were catalogued under a study of T cells in Graves' hyperthyroidism and ophthalmopathy.

The sample was peripheral blood mononuclear cells (PBMCs), taken at new diagnosis, from a patient treated with antithyroid drugs. These TCRs come from a woman aged 40 to 55 with Graves disease.

This clonotype was observed many times. The chain couples TRBV27 to TRBJ2-7; 10 nucleotides agree with TRBD1. This CDR3 region has 16 residues. From germline, CDR1 is MNHEY and CDR2 SMNVEV (reference sequence). Trimming removed 6 bases from V and 6 bases from J; junction bases left unmatched: 14. Here the CDR3 DNA reads TGTGCCAGCAGCGGAAGGGGGACAGGGGCTCTTCGCGAGCAGTACTTC. It is translated as CASSGRGTGALREQYF.

The sample holds one count of this clonotype. Just one base apart from a much larger clone, this may be a read error. This sequence joins TRBV28 and TRBJ1-4; 10 bases fit TRBD1. The CDR3 contains 14 residues. CDR1 is MDHEN and CDR2 is SYDVKM in the germline V gene. CDR3: CVSSLLGTGAELFF. The CDR3 DNA sequence: TGTGTCAGCAGTTTATTAGGGACAGGGGCGGAACTGTTTTTT.

In this sample, this clonotype turned up many times. The chain carries TRBV18 and TRBJ2-2; D is possibly TRBD2 (6 bases). The V end lost 7 bases, the J end lost 1 base, and 13 bases lay between the germline ends. Looked up from germline, CDR1 is KGHSH and CDR2 is LQKENI. The CDR3 runs 15 residues. This chain's CDR3 is CASLTGTLNTGELFF. In DNA, the CDR3 is TGTGCCAGCTTAACCGGGACTTTGAACACCGGGGAGCTGTTTTTT.

There are a few counts of this clonotype. The chain combines TRBV19 with TRBJ2-3, with 10 bases aligning to TRBD2. V lost 11 bases to trimming and J lost 3 bases; unmatched junction nucleotides: 11. The CDR3 totals 15 residues. Germline V gene data show CDR1 as LNHDA and CDR2 as SQIVND (reference sequence). As DNA, the CDR3 is TGTGCCTCTAGGGCTAGCGGGAGTATTACAGATACGCAGTATTTT. It encodes CASRASGSITDTQYF.

This clonotype appeared many times. The CDR3 nucleotides are TGTGCCAGTAGTATTCTATGGGGATCTAATGAAAAACTGTTTTTT. As protein: CASSILWGSNEKLFF. The chain recombines TRBV19 with TRBJ1-4, with D hard to call. Germline lookup yields CDR1 LNHDA and CDR2 SQIVND (reference sequence). This CDR3 is built from 15 residues. The V gene lost 3 bases and the J gene lost 3 bases, with 11 bases spanning the gap. The variable domain in full, completed from reference TRBV19 and TRBJ1-4, reads DGGITQSPKYLFRKEGQNVTLSCEQNLNHDAMYWYRQDPGQGLRLIYYSQIVNDFQKGDIAEGYSVSREKKESFPLTVTSAQKNPTAFYLCASSILWGSNEKLFFGSGTQLSVL.

In this sample, this clonotype turned up a few times. J is TRBJ2-6 and V is TRBV28; 10 bases line up with TRBD2. This CDR3 has 17 residues. Looked up from germline, CDR1 is MDHEN and CDR2 is SYDVKM. V lost 6 bases and J lost 0; bases outside the gene matches: 5. The DNA of the CDR3 is TGTGCCAGCAGCAGACTAGCGGGCCTCTCTGGGGCCAACGTCCTGACTTTC. Protein sequence: CASSRLAGLSGANVLTF. The entire variable domain, with the rest obtained from reference TRBV28 and TRBJ2-6, is as follows: DVKVTQSSRYLVKRTGEKVFLECVQDMDHENMFWYRQDPGLGLRLIYFSYDVKMKEKGDIPEGYSVSREKKERFSLILESASTNQTSMYLCASSRLAGLSGANVLTFGAGSRLTVL.

The sample holds many counts of this clonotype. The chain recombines TRBV27 with TRBJ2-1; TRBD2 aligns across 13 bases. CDR3 length: 17 residues. The J segment lost 0 bases and the V segment lost 6 bases, leaving 5 bases of the junction unmatched. CDR1 is MNHEY, CDR2 SMNVEV, per germline (reference sequence). DNA of the CDR3: TGTGCCAGCAGCTTGACTAGCGGGAGGCCCTCCTACAATGAGCAGTTCTTC. This gives the protein CASSLTSGRPSYNEQFF.

In the case of this clonotype: Since a much larger clone is just one base distant, this may be a read error. The CDR3 sequence: CASSLLPRASRGLAGVVREQYF. The DNA for the CDR3 is TGTGCCAGCAGCTTACTCCCCCGGGCCAGTCGGGGACTAGCGGGAGTAGTAAGGGAGCAGTACTTC. The gene calls are TRBV11-2 and TRBJ2-7; 14 bases line up with TRBD2. The CDR3 is made up of 22 amino acids. V lost 2 bases and J lost 7; bases outside the gene matches: 25. The germline V gene has CDR1 SGHAT and CDR2 FQNNGV.

At least ten counts were recorded for this clonotype. This sequence joins TRBV3-1 and TRBJ1-2; 8 nucleotides agree with TRBD1. The CDR3 spans 15 residues. CDR1 is LGHDT, CDR2 YNNKEL, per germline (reference sequence). The ends lost 3 bases at V and 0 bases at J; junction bases unmatched: 3. CDR3 DNA sequence: TGTGCCAGCAGCCACTCAGGGGGCGCTAACTATGGCTACACCTTC. This translates into CASSHSGGANYGYTF. Combining the CDR3 with reference TRBV3-1 and TRBJ1-2 gives the whole variable domain DTAVSQTPKYLVTQMGNDKSIKCEQNLGHDTMYWYKQDSKKFLKIMFSYNNKELIINETVPNRFSPKSPDKAHLNLHINSLELGDSAVYFCASSHSGGANYGYTFGSGTRLTVV.

There are a few counts of this clonotype. The CDR3 sequence: CSATGHLTGELFF. CDR3 nucleotides: TGCAGTGCCACGGGACACCTCACCGGGGAGCTGTTTTTT. The rearrangement links TRBV20-1 to TRBJ2-2; D is possibly TRBD1 (6 bases). Per the germline V gene, CDR1 is DFQATT and CDR2 is SNEGSKA (reference sequence). V gave up 6 bases and J gave up 4 bases, with 12 bases separating them. The CDR3 runs to 13 residues.

This clonotype was found a few times. A much larger clonotype is one base distant, so this may be a read error. V usage is TRBV12-3 or TRBV12-4 and J usage is TRBJ2-1, with D unclear. CDR3 length: 12 residues. The CDR3 coding sequence is TGTGCCAGCAGTTTACGGCCTATAGAGCAGCTCTTC. Protein: CASSLRPIEQLF.

This clonotype was seen a few times. J is TRBJ2-7 and V is TRBV7-9, with D uncertain. Germline V gene sequence: CDR1 SEHNR, CDR2 FQNEAQ (reference sequence). V lost 1 base, J lost 7 bases, and 8 bases lay in between. This CDR3 comprises 12 residues. In DNA, the CDR3 is TGTGCCAGCAGCTTAGAGGCCCTGGAGCAGTACTTC. It translates to CASSLEALEQYF.